One and the same sample provided the 27 T cell receptor beta chains below, sequenced in a study of radiotherapy plus CTLA-4 blockade in lung cancer. Clones were read by immunoSEQ multiplex PCR, and TCRdb kept only the in-frame ones, dropping some. In the table there are approximately 32,000 clones, roughly 70% of which are singletons. The source material was peripheral blood, sampled from a patient treated with radiotherapy plus ipilimumab. The receptors were sampled from a human donor with non-small cell lung cancer who had stable disease on radiotherapy plus ipilimumab.

The chain has TRBV10-2 and TRBJ2-2; 11 bases match TRBD2. Germline CDR1 is WSHSY and CDR2 is SAAADI. The CDR3 contains 14 residues. With 6 bases clipped from V and 4 bases from J, the junction kept 1 base outside the gene matches. The CDR3 nucleotides are TGCGCCAGCAGCGGACTAGCGGGCACCGGGGAGCTGTTTTTT. Translated, it gives CASSGLAGTGELFF.

This chain connects TRBV2 to TRBJ2-1; 8 bases line up with TRBD2. CDR3 size: 15 residues. V lost 7 bases to trimming and J lost 6 bases; unmatched junction nucleotides: 11. The germline V gene encodes CDR1 SNHLY and CDR2 FYNNEI. The CDR3 loop is CASKSIAGYGNEQFF. The CDR3 DNA is TGTGCCAGCAAATCCATAGCGGGATACGGCAATGAGCAGTTCTTC.

This sequence joins TRBV21-1 and TRBJ2-2; the table assigns TRBD2, which was not confirmed against the DNA. TRBV21-1 is a documented pseudogene. The CDR3 is 17 residues long. CDR3 nucleotide sequence: TGTGCCAGCAGCAAAAGTTGGCGGGAGGGCTGCACCGGGGAGCTGTTTTTT. Its protein is CASSKSWREGCTGELFF.

V usage is TRBV6-1 and J usage is TRBJ2-1; 9 positions match TRBD2. Losses at the gene ends were 6 bases for V and 0 bases for J; bases not matched to a gene: 3. The CDR3 spans 15 residues. Germline V gene data show CDR1 as MNHNS and CDR2 as SASEGT. CDR3 in amino acids: CASSKAGGSYNEQFF. DNA of the CDR3: TGTGCCAGCAGCAAAGCGGGAGGCTCCTACAATGAGCAGTTCTTC.

This clone was detected only a few times. The chain couples TRBV11-3 to TRBJ1-1, with D maybe TRBD1 (6 bases). The V gene's germline CDR1 is SGHNT and CDR2 YENEEA. The V end was cut by 0 bases, the J end by 1 base, with 9 bases between. CDR3 length: 15 amino acids. CDR3 nucleotides: TGTGCCAGCAGCTTAGATGGCAGGGGGAACACTGAAGCTTTCTTT. Translation gives CASSLDGRGNTEAFF.

This chain connects TRBV29-1 to TRBJ1-4; D gene uncertain. The CDR3 is 14 amino acids. CDR1 SQVTM and CDR2 ANQGSEA come from the germline V gene. V was trimmed by 7 bases and J by 0 bases, leaving 12 bases between them. This CDR3 reads CSALLVATNEKLFF. The DNA of the CDR3 is TGCAGCGCACTATTAGTCGCAACTAATGAAAAACTGTTTTTT.

V is TRBV5-6 and J is TRBJ1-1; no clear D. With 6 bases removed from V and 9 bases from J, the gap between germline ends came to 15 bases. Germline CDR1 and CDR2: SGHDT and YYEEEE. This CDR3 is built from 12 residues. Here the CDR3 DNA reads TGTGCCAGCAACTGGAACGAACAAAAAGCTTTCTTT. It encodes CASNWNEQKAFF. Combining the CDR3 with reference TRBV5-6 and TRBJ1-1 gives the whole variable domain DAGVTQSPTHLIKTRGQQVTLRCSPKSGHDTVSWYQQALGQGPQFIFQYYEEEERQRGNFPDRFSGHQFPNYSSELNVNALLLGDSALYLCASNWNEQKAFFGQGTRLTVV.

In its sample, this clone is medium-sized. The rearrangement links TRBV18 to TRBJ1-2, with D maybe TRBD1 (5 bases). The CDR3 spans 17 residues. The V gene's germline CDR1 is KGHSH and CDR2 LQKENI. Deletions cut 0 bases from V and 4 bases from J, with 18 bases between. The CDR3 DNA is TGTGCCAGCTCACCACCTGGAGGGGCTACCCCCGTCTATGGCTACACCTTC. Residues: CASSPPGGATPVYGYTF. Full variable domain (missing parts from reference TRBV18 and TRBJ1-2): NAGVMQNPRHLVRRRGQEARLRCSPMKGHSHVYWYRQLPEEGLKFMVYLQKENIIDESGMPKERFSAEFPKEGPSILRIQQVVRGDSAAYFCASSPPGGATPVYGYTFGSGTRLTVV.

The J gene is TRBJ1-2, the V gene TRBV6-6; the D is unclear. V was trimmed by 6 bases and J by 4 bases, leaving 21 bases between them. The length of the CDR3 is 16 residues. The germline CDR1 and CDR2 sequences are MNHNY and SVGAGI (reference sequence). The CDR3 nucleotides are TGTGCCAGCAGCCAGCCTTCACTACGGTCCTCCTATGGCTACACCTTC. This translates into CASSQPSLRSSYGYTF.

This clone was found once. Here the CDR3 DNA reads TGTGCCAGCAGCTTAGCTGTGACAGGGGGCGCGATCTATAATTCACCCCTCCACTTT. It encodes CASSLAVTGGAIYNSPLHF. The chain employs TRBV7-2 and TRBJ1-6; TRBD1 agrees at 10 bases. The CDR3 is made up of 19 amino acids. CDR1 is SGHTA and CDR2 is FQGNSA in the germline V gene. V gave up 0 bases and J gave up 3 bases; unmatched junction bases: 8.

This clone has just a few counts. The rearrangement links TRBV2 to TRBJ1-2, with 8 bases identical to TRBD1. The CDR3 runs to 14 residues. Germline V gene data show CDR1 as SNHLY and CDR2 as FYNNEI. The V gene end was trimmed by 6 bases and the J gene end by 7 bases; junction bases not matched to a gene: 10. The CDR3, as DNA: TGTGCCAGCAGACCCCGGGTCACAGGGGGTGGCTACACCTTC. This codes for CASRPRVTGGGYTF.

This chain connects TRBV27 to TRBJ2-3; TRBD2 might be the D (5 bases). The CDR3 extends over 15 amino acids. The germline V and J ends were trimmed by 6 bases and 0 bases, with 13 bases remaining between them. Germline V gene data show CDR1 as MNHEY and CDR2 as SMNVEV (reference sequence). CDR3 nucleotide sequence: TGTGCCAGCAGGTACAGACTAACCAGCACAGATACGCAGTATTTT. Translation: CASRYRLTSTDTQYF.

This clone was counted once. V usage is TRBV7-9 and J usage is TRBJ2-1; D unclear. The length of the CDR3 is 17 residues. CDR1 and CDR2 from the germline V gene are SEHNR and FQNEAQ (reference sequence). The ends were cut back, 4 bases at V and 6 bases at J, with 22 bases in the middle. This CDR3 is CASSSKPPLDQANEQFF. In DNA form, the CDR3 reads TGTGCCAGCAGCTCGAAACCCCCGCTGGATCAAGCCAATGAGCAGTTCTTC.

This chain joins TRBV15 and TRBJ2-7; 8 positions match TRBD1. The V segment lost 5 bases and the J segment 4 bases; nucleotides outside the gene matches: 7. Germline loops: CDR1 LNHNV, CDR2 YYDKDF (reference sequence). The CDR3 contains 14 residues. In DNA form, the CDR3 reads TGTGCCACCAGCGGAGGACAGGGAGAATACGAGCAGTACTTC. Residues: CATSGGQGEYEQYF.

A single count supports this clone. This chain links TRBV5-1 with TRBJ1-1; D is undetermined. Germline values: CDR1 SGHRS, CDR2 YFSETQ. This CDR3 has 10 amino acids. The ends were cut back, 0 bases at V and 11 bases at J, with 5 bases in the middle. CDR3 residues: CASSLGAAFF. The CDR3 DNA follows: TGCGCCAGCAGCTTGGGGGCGGCTTTCTTT. Full variable domain (missing parts from reference TRBV5-1 and TRBJ1-1): KAGVTQTPRYLIKTRGQQVTLSCSPISGHRSVSWYQQTPGQGLQFLFEYFSETQRNKGNFPGRFSGRQFSNSRSEMNVSTLELGDSALYLCASSLGAAFFGQGTRLTVV.

This chain connects TRBV20-1 to TRBJ2-1; D call uncertain. From germline, CDR1 is DFQATT and CDR2 SNEGSKA (reference sequence). The CDR3 loop spans 11 amino acids. Trimming took 3 bases from V and 10 from J, leaving 10 bases between them. DNA for the CDR3: TGCAGTGCTAGTCGCCGACCGGAGCAGTTCTTC. Translating gives CSASRRPEQFF.

V usage is TRBV7-2 and J usage is TRBJ2-5; the D call may be TRBD1 or TRBD2 (5 bases each). Per germline, CDR1 SGHTA and CDR2 FQGNSA. V lost 1 base to trimming and J lost 1 base, with 10 bases between them. This CDR3 has 15 residues. CDR3 residues: CASSLGGTAQETQYF. DNA of the CDR3: TGTGCCAGCAGCTTAGGGGGGACGGCCCAAGAGACCCAGTACTTC.

V and J are TRBV19 and TRBJ2-7; possible D gene TRBD1, 5 bases. The CDR3 has 13 residues. V lost 3 bases and J lost 4, with 10 bases in between. Germline CDR1 is LNHDA and CDR2 is SQIVND (reference sequence). In DNA, the CDR3 is TGTGCCAGTAGTATGGTCACAGGTTACGAGCAGTACTTC. Its protein product is CASSMVTGYEQYF.

This clone turned up a few times. The CDR3 sequence: CASRGSLEKAFF. In DNA, the CDR3 is TGTGCCAGCAGAGGATCGCTTGAGAAAGCTTTCTTT. The V call is TRBV6-1, the J call TRBJ1-1, with unresolved D. The CDR3 consists of 12 residues. The V end lost 6 bases, the J end lost 9 bases, and 14 bases lay between the germline ends. Germline loops: CDR1 MNHNS, CDR2 SASEGT.

The chain recombines TRBV2 with TRBJ1-2, with D unresolved. CDR1 and CDR2 from the germline V gene are SNHLY and FYNNEI. The CDR3 contains 12 residues. V dropped 2 bases and J dropped 4 bases, with 5 bases sitting between them. Here the CDR3 reads CASSETLYGYTF. DNA of the CDR3: TGTGCCAGCAGTGAAACCCTCTATGGCTACACCTTC.

The chain combines TRBV2 with TRBJ2-5; TRBD1 or TRBD2 may be the D gene (5 bases each). Looked up from germline, CDR1 is SNHLY and CDR2 is FYNNEI. V was cut by 6 bases and J by 4 bases, with 18 bases left in between. This CDR3 comprises 15 residues. The CDR3 coding sequence is TGTGCCAGCAGGCCGGGACCCCCAGAGTCAGAGACCCAGTACTTC. Amino acids: CASRPGPPESETQYF.

This clone was recorded a few times. This chain uses TRBV7-6 with TRBJ2-7; no reliable D call. The CDR3 has 12 residues. In germline, CDR1 is SGHVS, CDR2 FNYEAQ. V lost 5 bases, J lost 0 bases, and 5 bases lay in between. Here the CDR3 DNA reads TGTGCCAGCAGCGCGAGCTCCTACGAGCAGTACTTC. It is translated as CASSASSYEQYF.

This clone was recorded a few times. V and J are TRBV5-1 and TRBJ1-2, with D unclear. The germline CDR1 and CDR2 sequences are SGHRS and YFSETQ. The CDR3 sequence is 12 residues long. Trimming removed 6 bases at V and 4 bases at J, with 10 bases between. The CDR3 region has the DNA TGCGCCAGCAAAGAGGGTGGCTATGGCTACACCTTC. Translated: CASKEGGYGYTF.

This sequence joins TRBV11-3 and TRBJ2-3; weak D call: TRBD1 (6 bases). CDR1 is SGHNT and CDR2 is YENEEA in the germline V gene. The CDR3 loop spans 13 amino acids. Trimming removed 7 bases from V and 5 bases from J, with 13 bases in between. The CDR3 DNA reads TGTGCCAGCACCATCCAAGGGGGAGATACGCAGTATTTT. As protein: CASTIQGGDTQYF.

The chain combines TRBV23-1 with TRBJ2-3; 9 bases are a match to TRBD1. TRBV23-1 is given ORF status, its function remaining uncertain. The V gene end was trimmed by 0 bases and the J gene end by 10 bases; junction bases not matched to a gene: 20. The CDR3 totals 19 residues. The CDR3 loop is CASSQSAFRGTGLSAAQYF. CDR3 coding DNA: TGCGCCAGCAGTCAATCGGCATTTAGGGGGACAGGGCTTTCCGCTGCGCAGTATTTT.

The chain recombines TRBV6-4 with TRBJ1-5, with 12 nucleotides matching TRBD1. V lost 5 bases, J lost 7 bases, and 3 bases stayed unmatched. Germline CDR1 reads MRHNA; CDR2 reads SNTAGT. CDR3 length: 14 residues. The CDR3 is CASSLGTGGQPQHF. The CDR3 nucleotides are TGTGCCAGCAGTCTCGGGACAGGGGGCCAGCCCCAGCATTTT.

The genes are TRBV6-5 and TRBJ2-7, with TRBD1 matching 8 bases. Per the germline V gene, CDR1 is MNHEY and CDR2 is SVGAGI. The CDR3 covers 15 residues. V lost 6 bases and J lost 2; bases outside the gene matches: 9. The CDR3 protein is CASRHLGTGAYEQYF. The CDR3 nucleotides are TGTGCCAGCAGACACCTCGGGACAGGTGCCTACGAGCAGTACTTC.